The 21 T cell receptor beta chains below all came from one sample that was sequenced in a study of blood T cell repertoires in COVID-19 (dated by TCRdb to between 2020 and 2021). The library came from the immunoSEQ multiplex PCR assay. Entries here come from immuneACCESS through TCRdb and include only in-frame sequences with V and J called. Some clones fail to appear in such tables; in the studies checked, an unresolved V gene covers under half of the shortfall, and the cause of the remainder is unknown. Across this sample there are 60,000 to 70,000 clones, with approximately 90% seen only once. The ten largest make up 1.2% of the sample. Sequenced material: peripheral blood. Receptor source: a woman aged 55-69 years with acute or convalescent COVID-19.

The chain is built from TRBV2 and TRBJ2-1, with no clear D. Trimming removed 3 bases from V and 0 bases from J, with 12 bases in between. CDR3 length: 16 residues. In germline, CDR1 is SNHLY, CDR2 FYNNEI. Here the CDR3 DNA reads TGTGCCAGCAGTGATGTGTTGCGGAGCTCCTACAATGAGCAGTTCTTC. It encodes CASSDVLRSSYNEQFF.

This chain connects TRBV15 to TRBJ1-1, with a possible D match to TRBD1 (5 bases). Trimming stripped 1 base from V and 6 bases from J, with 12 bases between. Per the germline V gene, CDR1 is LNHNV and CDR2 is YYDKDF (reference sequence). The CDR3 totals 14 residues. CDR3 nucleotide sequence: TGTGCCACCAGCAGAGTGGGTGGGGGGGCTGAAGCTTTCTTT. It is translated as CATSRVGGGAEAFF.

The genes are TRBV19 and TRBJ2-2, with TRBD1 as a possible D gene (5 bases). The germline CDR1 and CDR2 sequences are LNHDA and SQIVND (reference sequence). Trimming removed 4 bases from V and 6 bases from J, with 18 bases in between. This CDR3 has 16 residues. In nucleotides, the CDR3 is TGTGCCAGTAGTAACCATCAGGGCGCGTCAGCCGGGGAGCTGTTTTTT. This sequence encodes CASSNHQGASAGELFF.

This clone came up a few times. The chain has TRBV11-2 and TRBJ1-5, with D uncertain. The CDR3 runs 13 residues. Germline V CDR1 and CDR2: SGHAT, FQNNGV. V was pared by 3 bases and J by 2 bases, with 5 bases between. The CDR3 DNA is TGTGCCAGCAGCTTTTCGGGCAATCAGCCCCAGCATTTT. It specifies CASSFSGNQPQHF.

The chain links TRBV6-2 or TRBV6-3 to TRBJ1-5; a possible D gene is TRBD1 (5 bases). The V end lost 6 bases, the J end lost 0 bases, and 15 bases lay between the germline ends. Germline CDR1 reads MNHEY; CDR2 reads SVGEGT. This CDR3 comprises 16 residues. CDR3 bases: TGTGCCAGCAGCACCCCGGGGGGGTATAGCAATCAGCCCCAGCATTTT. Its protein product is CASSTPGGYSNQPQHF.

In its sample, this clone was seen once. The rearrangement links TRBV28 to TRBJ1-2; D unclear. This CDR3 has 13 amino acids. V was trimmed by 6 bases and J by 1 base, leaving 9 bases between them. Germline loops: CDR1 MDHEN, CDR2 SYDVKM. The chain's CDR3 is CASSPTDNYGYTF. The CDR3 region has the DNA TGTGCCAGCAGCCCCACAGATAACTATGGCTACACCTTC.

V usage is TRBV11-2 and J usage is TRBJ1-6; TRBD1 aligns across 8 bases. The CDR3 is 16 amino acids. Germline V gene lookup returns CDR1 SGHAT and CDR2 FQNNGV. With V trimmed by 1 base and J by 9 bases, 8 bases remained unmatched. The CDR3 nucleotides read TGTGCCAGCAGCTTAGGGGGCACAGGGGGGACTTCACCCCTCCACTTT. Protein product: CASSLGGTGGTSPLHF.

This rearrangement joins TRBV19 to TRBJ1-2; D gene unclear. The ends were cut back, 6 bases at V and 4 bases at J, with 15 bases in the middle. Germline V gene lookup returns CDR1 LNHDA and CDR2 SQIVND (reference sequence). This CDR3 comprises 14 residues. CDR3 sequence: CASSTRGALYGYTF. The CDR3 bases are TGTGCCAGTAGCACCCGGGGTGCCCTCTATGGCTACACCTTC.

The count of this clone is one. This rearrangement joins TRBV11-3 to TRBJ2-5; 9 nucleotides align to TRBD2. The CDR3 length is 18 residues. Per the germline V gene, CDR1 is SGHNT and CDR2 is YENEEA. The ends lost 1 base at V and 2 bases at J; junction bases unmatched: 11. CDR3 amino acids: CASSLGDRPSGTQETQYF. In DNA, the CDR3 is TGTGCCAGCAGCTTAGGGGACCGGCCTAGCGGGACTCAAGAGACCCAGTACTTC.

The gene calls are TRBV19 and TRBJ1-2, with D possibly matching TRBD1 (5 bases). The CDR3 length is 13 residues. Germline V gives CDR1 LNHDA, CDR2 SQIVND (reference sequence). V was trimmed by 10 bases and J by 0 bases, leaving 12 bases between them. The CDR3 loop is CATIDRSNYGYTF. The CDR3 DNA reads as TGTGCCACCATCGACAGATCTAACTATGGCTACACCTTC.

This clone was seen a few times. The chain couples TRBV30 to TRBJ1-4; D call uncertain. Germline V gene data show CDR1 as GTSNPN and CDR2 as SVGIG (reference sequence). The CDR3 is 13 residues long. V was clipped by 2 bases and J by 4 bases, with 8 bases between them. The CDR3: CAWSWSINEKLFF. The CDR3 DNA is TGTGCCTGGAGTTGGAGCATTAATGAAAAACTGTTTTTT.

The chain is built from TRBV6-2 or TRBV6-3 and TRBJ2-7; D possibly corresponds to TRBD2 (5 bases). Trimming left V 5 bases short and J 1 base short, with 12 bases between. The length of the CDR3 is 14 residues. Germline assignment: CDR1 MNHEY and CDR2 SVGEGT. This CDR3 is CASSDFRGSYEQYV. In nucleotides, the CDR3 is TGTGCCAGCAGTGATTTCCGGGGATCCTACGAGCAGTACGTC.

V is TRBV6-5 and J is TRBJ2-5; 10 bases agree with TRBD1. Germline lookup yields CDR1 MNHEY and CDR2 SVGAGI. This CDR3 region has 16 residues. Germline trimming cut 4 bases from V and 4 bases from J; bases unmatched to any gene: 9. In DNA form, the CDR3 reads TGTGCCAGCAGTTTTTCCCCGACAGGGGGCAGAGAGACCCAGTACTTC. It translates to CASSFSPTGGRETQYF.

The rearrangement joins TRBV29-1 to TRBJ2-2; D not resolved. Germline CDR1 reads SQVTM; CDR2 reads ANQGSEA. CDR3 size: 12 residues. V lost 6 bases to trimming and J lost 6 bases, with 11 bases between them. The CDR3 DNA follows: TGCAGCGTATCGAACCCGGCCGGGGAGCTGTTTTTT. Residues: CSVSNPAGELFF.

This clone occurred a few times. The rearrangement joins TRBV15 to TRBJ1-1; the D gene is possibly TRBD1 (6 bases). The length of the CDR3 is 13 residues. Germline values: CDR1 LNHNV, CDR2 YYDKDF (reference sequence). The V end was cut by 5 bases, the J end by 5 bases, with 12 bases between. The CDR3 DNA is TGTGCCACCAGCCCTTTAACAGGGACTGAAGCTTTCTTT. Translation: CATSPLTGTEAFF.

CDR3 nucleotides: TGTGCCAGCAGCTTGGGTCTGGGGGCAGGCACTGAAGCTTTCTTT. It encodes CASSLGLGAGTEAFF. The V call is TRBV5-4, the J call TRBJ1-1; maybe TRBD1 (6 bases). CDR1 is SGHNT and CDR2 is YYREEE in the germline V gene (reference sequence). The V gene lost 0 bases and the J gene lost 4 bases, with 13 bases spanning the gap. The CDR3 covers 15 residues.

This rearrangement joins TRBV2 to TRBJ1-4; 7 bases are shared with TRBD1. The CDR3 contains 14 residues. With V trimmed by 6 bases and J by 5 bases, 6 bases remained unmatched. Germline V gene data show CDR1 as SNHLY and CDR2 as FYNNEI. This CDR3 is CASRLGTVNEKLFF. The CDR3 DNA is TGTGCCAGCAGGCTAGGGACAGTCAATGAAAAACTGTTTTTT.

This chain connects TRBV4-1 to TRBJ1-2; possibly TRBD1 for D (5 bases). The CDR3 loop spans 17 amino acids. CDR1 and CDR2 (germline): MGHRA, YSYEKL. V was shortened by 3 bases and J by 4 bases, with 21 bases between the two germline ends. Written as DNA, the CDR3 is TGCGCCAGCAGCCATCCCACCGGGAGAGGGGCTAGCTATGGCTACACCTTC. It specifies CASSHPTGRGASYGYTF.

The J gene is TRBJ1-1, the V gene TRBV18; D remains ambiguous. CDR1 and CDR2 from the germline V gene are KGHSH and LQKENI. The CDR3 is 13 amino acids. V was shortened by 4 bases and J by 1 base, with 7 bases between the two germline ends. As DNA, the CDR3 is TGTGCCAGCTCACGCGGGAAGAACACTGAAGCTTTCTTT. As protein: CASSRGKNTEAFF.

The rearrangement links TRBV19 to TRBJ2-2; 14 bases align to TRBD2. The length of the CDR3 is 22 residues. CDR1 and CDR2 (germline): LNHDA, SQIVND (reference sequence). V dropped 6 bases and J dropped 8; count of bases not matched to a gene: 26. This CDR3 reads CASRAKRTGTSGRWPLTGELFF. The CDR3 DNA sequence: TGTGCCAGTAGAGCTAAAAGAACCGGGACTAGCGGGAGATGGCCCCTAACAGGGGAGCTGTTTTTT.

This chain uses TRBV7-9 with TRBJ1-5; 8 bases map to TRBD1. The CDR3 is 15 residues long. The germline V gene encodes CDR1 SEHNR and CDR2 FQNEAQ (reference sequence). J was trimmed by 5 bases and V by 6 bases; bases with no gene match: 9. CDR3 sequence (DNA): TGTGCCAGCAGTGGGGGACAGGCCAGGGATCAGCCCCAGCATTTT. Its protein is CASSGGQARDQPQHF.